The 14 T cell receptor beta chains below all came from one sample that was sequenced in a study of spatial heterogeneity in lung cancer. Time point given: sample taken at primary tumor resection. MiXCR, applied by TCRdb to the 5' RACE reads, yields one record per CDR3 protein. Of more than 60,000 distinct CDR3 sequences in the sample, about 6.6% are singletons; the top ten hold about 15%. The specimen was PBMCs, collected at surgery. The receptor set was obtained from a female donor with early-stage non-small cell lung cancer.

In this sample, this clonotype turned up many times. The chain couples TRBV10-3 to TRBJ1-1; D remains unclear. The germline CDR1 and CDR2 sequences are ENHRY and SYGVKD. V lost 4 bases, J lost 0 bases, and 9 bases lay in between. The CDR3 consists of 14 residues. In DNA, the CDR3 is TGTGCCATCAGTGTAGTGGGTATGAACACTGAAGCTTTCTTT. It encodes CAISVVGMNTEAFF.

This clonotype has only a few counts. In nucleotides, the CDR3 is TGTGCCAGCAGTCCTCAGGGTGGGGGAAACACCATATATTTT. Its protein is CASSPQGGGNTIYF. V usage is TRBV12-3 or TRBV12-4 and J usage is TRBJ1-3; maybe TRBD1 (5 bases). This CDR3 comprises 14 residues. V shed 5 bases and J shed 4 bases, with 12 bases lying between them.

This clonotype was detected many times. The rearrangement links TRBV3-1 to TRBJ2-5; D call uncertain. V was cut by 4 bases and J by 2 bases, with 11 bases left in between. CDR1 is LGHDT, CDR2 YNNKEL, per germline (reference sequence). The CDR3 covers 14 residues. This CDR3 is CASSLRSGQETQYF. The CDR3 region has the DNA TGTGCCAGCAGCCTTCGTTCTGGGCAAGAGACCCAGTACTTC.

The rearrangement links TRBV18 to TRBJ2-4, with D uncertain. This CDR3 is 15 amino acids long. Trimming took 3 bases from V and 0 from J, leaving 9 bases between them. Germline lookup yields CDR1 KGHSH and CDR2 LQKENI. The CDR3 loop reads CASSPRTEAKNIQYF. DNA of the CDR3: TGTGCCAGCTCACCCCGGACCGAAGCCAAAAACATTCAGTACTTC.

This clonotype was counted at least ten times. This rearrangement joins TRBV12-3 or TRBV12-4 to TRBJ2-3, with 12 bases fitting TRBD1. The CDR3 runs to 19 residues. V lost 5 bases and J lost 2; bases outside the gene matches: 14. CDR3 sequence reads: CASSPGTGGPLVNTDTQYF. The DNA for the CDR3 is TGTGCCAGCAGTCCCGGGACAGGGGGCCCTCTGGTGAACACAGATACGCAGTATTTT.

The table lists this clonotype with many counts. The gene calls are TRBV12-3 or TRBV12-4 and TRBJ1-1, with D uncertain. The ends were cut back, 5 bases at V and 5 bases at J, with 6 bases in the middle. This CDR3 comprises 11 residues. CDR3 bases: TGTGCCAGCAGTACAATTACTGAAGCTTTCTTT. Translated, it gives CASSTITEAFF.

The genes are TRBV28 and TRBJ2-7; TRBD1 might be the D (6 bases). The V and J ends lost 9 bases and 2 bases respectively, with 11 bases between them. The germline CDR1 and CDR2 sequences are MDHEN and SYDVKM. The CDR3 runs to 12 residues. CDR3 DNA: TGTGCCAGGGCCCCAGGGGCCTACGAGCAGTACGTC. It encodes CARAPGAYEQYV.

There are many counts of this clonotype. The chain couples TRBV3-1 to TRBJ1-2; no firm D call. With 0 bases removed from V and 0 bases from J, the gap between germline ends came to 11 bases. CDR1 LGHDT and CDR2 YNNKEL come from the germline V gene (reference sequence). This CDR3 has 16 residues. CDR3 sequence: CASSQDSGSTNYGYTF. The CDR3 region has the DNA TGTGCCAGCAGCCAAGATTCCGGGTCTACTAACTATGGCTACACCTTC.

The gene calls are TRBV5-1 and TRBJ2-3; tentative D call: TRBD2 (6 bases). Germline V CDR1 and CDR2: SGHRS, YFSETQ. V shed 4 bases and J shed 2 bases, with 17 bases lying between them. This CDR3 spans 16 amino acids. Here the CDR3 DNA reads TGCGCCAGCAGCCTTCCGGGGGAATTTACCACAGATACGCAGTATTTT. It is translated as CASSLPGEFTTDTQYF.

This clonotype came up a few times. This chain joins TRBV20-1 and TRBJ1-1, with 7 bases identical to TRBD1. Germline-derived CDR1 and CDR2 are DFQATT and SNEGSKA (reference sequence). The CDR3 sequence is 14 residues long. V shed 3 bases, J shed 5 bases, and the junction held 9 bases outside the gene matches. The CDR3 DNA follows: TGCAGTGCTAGTCCGGCACAGGGGATGACTGAAGCTTTCTTT. Protein product: CSASPAQGMTEAFF.

At least ten counts were recorded for this clonotype. The CDR3 spells CASSLGFSGANVLTF. The CDR3 bases are TGCGCCAGCAGCTTGGGTTTCTCTGGGGCCAACGTCCTGACTTTC. The V call is TRBV5-1, the J call TRBJ2-6; D is unresolved. With 0 bases removed from V and 0 bases from J, the gap between germline ends came to 4 bases. The CDR3 is made up of 15 amino acids. The germline gives CDR1 SGHRS, CDR2 YFSETQ.

This chain uses TRBV9 with TRBJ1-2; tentatively, D is TRBD1 (5 bases). The CDR3 consists of 13 residues. V was pared by 4 bases and J by 4 bases, with 11 bases between. The germline V gene has CDR1 SGDLS and CDR2 YYNGEE. CDR3 DNA sequence: TGTGCCAGCAGCCCACAGGAGGCCTATGGCTACACCTTC. It codes for CASSPQEAYGYTF.

J is TRBJ1-6 and V is TRBV6-5; 9 bases agree with TRBD1. The CDR3 length is 15 residues. V was pared by 4 bases and J by 9 bases, with 7 bases of the junction left unmatched. Germline V gene data show CDR1 as MNHEY and CDR2 as SVGAGI. The CDR3 reads CASSSTQGARSPLHF. CDR3 DNA: TGTGCCAGCAGTTCCACACAGGGGGCGCGTTCACCCCTCCACTTT.

This rearrangement joins TRBV6-5 to TRBJ1-2, with D unresolved. V gave up 8 bases and J gave up 1 base, with 14 bases separating them. Germline V gives CDR1 MNHEY, CDR2 SVGAGI. The CDR3 is 14 residues long. The CDR3 DNA sequence: TGTGCCAGCGGGTACAGCGCGCGTAACTATGGCTACACCTTC. Translated, it gives CASGYSARNYGYTF.